This TCR beta chain was identified in a study of low-dose radiotherapy and immunotherapy resistance in tumors. cDNA synthesis used a TRAV/TRBV-specific primer set for both chains. The authors ran about 21 PCR cycles to amplify TCRs with a constant-region primer and V-primer adapter. Each CDR3 protein gets one entry after TCRdb re-called the reads with MiXCR. The table has around 100,000 distinct CDR3 sequences, around a fifth seen once. The sample holds many counts of this clonotype. Regarding time point: after trial treatment. As to treatment: LDRT plus nivolumab, ipilimumab, low-dose cyclophosphamide and aspirin (RACIN trial). Donors received a regimen that comprised nivolumab, ipilimumab, aspirin, low-dose cyclophosphamide and low-dose radiotherapy. Germline V lookup: CDR1 MNHEY, CDR2 SVGAGI. This CDR3 spans 13 amino acids. V gave up 8 bases and J gave up 2 bases, with 13 bases separating them.

The chain is built from TRBV6-5 and TRBJ2-7, with a possible D match to TRBD2 (6 bases). Sequenced material: PBMCs, taken after low-dose radiotherapy plus immunotherapy. This TCR derives from a female donor with ovarian cancer. This CDR3 reads CASGRTAPYEQYF. The CDR3 DNA reads TGTGCCAGCGGGAGGACGGCACCCTACGAGCAGTACTTC.